The rows below give T cell receptor beta chains drawn from one sample of a study of T-cell reconstitution after alpha-beta-depleted transplantation in children. Using its own MiXCR run on the PCR reads, TCRdb lists one record per CDR3 protein. The data hold more than 75,000 distinct CDR3 sequences, with less than 25% observed a single time. Sequencing was performed on PBMCs, taken before TCRalphabeta/CD19-depleted stem cell transplant. These receptors all stem from a boy between 2 and 15 years old with acute lymphoblastic leukemia, due to receive a stem cell transplant. CDR3s include the opening cysteine and the closing phenylalanine or tryptophan. D genes are given only for firm matches. Expanded clones get a size class; other rows say once, few or many, or leave the size out.

d_call,j_call,clone_size,v_call,cdr3_aa,cdr3_nt
NA,TRBJ2-1,many,TRBV7-2,CASSSGFAGEQFF,TGTGCCAGCAGCTCGGGATTTGCGGGTGAGCAGTTCTTC
TRBD1,TRBJ2-1,NA,TRBV5-8,CASSSVGQGEYNEQFF,TGTGCCAGCAGCTCTGTTGGACAGGGCGAGTACAATGAGCAGTTCTTC
NA,TRBJ2-5,many,TRBV5-1,CASRESGGTAMETQYF,TGCGCCAGCAGAGAGAGCGGAGGGACGGCGATGGAGACCCAGTACTTC
NA,TRBJ1-6,NA,TRBV9,CASSVEIQSNSPLHF,TGTGCCAGCAGCGTAGAGATCCAGAGTAATTCACCCCTCCACTTT
TRBD1,TRBJ2-1,many,TRBV5-1,CASSLTGAEQFF,TGCGCCAGCAGCTTAACAGGGGCTGAACAGTTCTTC
NA,TRBJ2-1,NA,TRBV21-1,CASSRPGQAYNEQFF,TGTGCCAGCAGCAGACCGGGACAGGCTTACAATGAGCAGTTCTTC
NA,TRBJ1-5,many,TRBV29-1,CSVVEGAMQPQHF,TGCAGCGTTGTCGAAGGTGCAATGCAGCCCCAGCATTTT
TRBD2,TRBJ2-5,once,TRBV20-1,CSAFGTSGVQETQYF,TGCAGTGCTTTCGGGACTAGCGGAGTCCAAGAGACCCAGTACTTC
NA,TRBJ2-7,few,TRBV7-9,CASTPGNYEQYF,TGTGCCAGCACCCCCGGAAATTACGAGCAGTACTTC
TRBD1,TRBJ1-2,NA,TRBV19,CASSASGTGGGYGYTF,TGTGCCAGTAGTGCCTCCGGGACAGGGGGCGGTTATGGCTACACCTTC
NA,TRBJ1-1,many,TRBV30,CAWSVGLNTEAFF,TGTGCCTGGAGTGTAGGCCTCAACACTGAAGCTTTCTTT
NA,TRBJ1-1,NA,TRBV14,CASSQDLNTEAFF,TGTGCCAGCAGCCAGGACTTGAACACTGAAGCTTTCTTT
NA,TRBJ2-1,few,TRBV7-9,CASSLVGGSDEQFF,TGTGCCAGCAGCTTAGTCGGGGGATCCGATGAGCAGTTCTTC
NA,TRBJ2-5,few,TRBV7-9,CASSSRSGEETQYF,TGTGCCAGCAGCTCCAGATCAGGGGAAGAGACCCAGTACTTC
NA,TRBJ2-5,once,TRBV5-1,CASGQGQETQYF,TGCGCCAGCGGGCAGGGTCAAGAGACCCAGTACTTC
NA,TRBJ2-1,NA,TRBV20-1,CSARDPGIIDEQFF,TGCAGTGCTAGAGATCCGGGTATCATCGATGAGCAGTTCTTC
NA,TRBJ2-2,few,TRBV5-1,CASRLTGELFF,TGCGCCAGCAGACTGACCGGGGAGCTGTTTTTT
TRBD1,TRBJ2-7,few,TRBV7-9,CASSWDRDYEQYF,TGTGCCAGCAGCTGGGACAGGGACTACGAGCAGTACTTC
NA,TRBJ2-5,NA,TRBV20-1,CSASDPSETQYF,TGCAGTGCCTCGGATCCATCGGAGACCCAGTACTTC
NA,TRBJ2-1,once,TRBV7-2,CASSLVPSSYNEQFF,TGTGCCAGCAGCTTAGTTCCCAGCTCCTACAATGAGCAGTTCTTC
NA,TRBJ2-3,NA,TRBV4-2,CASSRVSGGATDTQYF,TGTGCCAGCAGCCGAGTTAGCGGAGGGGCCACAGATACGCAGTATTTT
NA,TRBJ2-7,few,TRBV27,CASSLSGFYSSYEQYF,TGTGCCAGCAGTTTATCGGGTTTCTACAGTTCCTACGAGCAGTACTTC
TRBD1,TRBJ2-3,NA,TRBV20-1,CSATKPGQGGEDTQYF,TGCAGTGCTACGAAACCGGGACAGGGGGGAGAAGATACGCAGTATTTT
TRBD1,TRBJ2-3,NA,TRBV5-1,CASSLGGQGIDTQYF,TGCGCCAGCAGCTTGGGGGGACAGGGTATAGATACGCAGTATTTT
TRBD2,TRBJ2-7,few,TRBV29-1,CSVSAGGYYEQYF,TGCAGCGTTTCGGCGGGAGGCTACTACGAGCAGTACTTC
NA,TRBJ2-1,NA,TRBV6-2/TRBV6-3,CASSYDLMSSYNEQFF,TGTGCCAGCAGTTACGACCTCATGAGCTCCTACAATGAGCAGTTCTTC
NA,TRBJ1-5,NA,TRBV12-3/TRBV12-4,CASSLSLNQPQHF,TGTGCCAGCAGCCTCAGTCTAAATCAGCCCCAGCATTTT
NA,TRBJ1-5,NA,TRBV20-1,CSAREQGSYNQPQHF,TGCAGTGCTAGGGAGCAAGGATCTTACAATCAGCCCCAGCATTTT
TRBD2,TRBJ2-5,few,TRBV15,CATSSWGGETQYF,TGTGCCACCAGCAGCTGGGGGGGAGAGACCCAGTACTTC
TRBD2,TRBJ2-6,NA,TRBV12-3/TRBV12-4,CASSLGTSGYSGANVLTF,TGTGCCAGCAGTTTAGGGACTAGCGGATACTCTGGGGCCAACGTCCTGACTTTC
TRBD1,TRBJ2-4,few,TRBV24-1,CATSGDRAKNIQYF,TGTGCCACCAGTGGGGACAGAGCCAAAAACATTCAGTACTTC
TRBD2,TRBJ2-1,few,TRBV20-1,CSARPGLVYNEQFF,TGCAGTGCTAGGCCGGGACTAGTCTACAATGAGCAGTTCTTC
TRBD2,TRBJ2-3,few,TRBV20-1,CSATPRLAGGPDTDTQYF,TGCAGTGCTACCCCCCGCCTAGCGGGAGGCCCTGACACAGATACGCAGTATTTT
TRBD2,TRBJ2-1,few,TRBV28,CASTTSGSVSSYNEQFF,TGTGCCAGCACGACTAGCGGGTCAGTTAGCTCCTACAATGAGCAGTTCTTC
TRBD1,TRBJ1-6,few,TRBV3-1,CASSPLDRDNSPLHF,TGTGCCAGCAGCCCCTTAGACAGGGACAATTCACCCCTCCACTTT
TRBD2,TRBJ2-1,NA,TRBV20-1,CSTLSGVGNEQFF,TGCAGTACCCTGAGCGGGGTGGGCAATGAGCAGTTCTTC
NA,TRBJ2-7,NA,TRBV18,CASSPSHYEQYF,TGTGCCAGCTCACCGTCCCATTACGAGCAGTACTTC
TRBD2,TRBJ2-1,NA,TRBV20-1,CSARGASGGLIVFYNEQFF,TGCAGTGCTAGAGGGGCTAGCGGAGGGCTCATCGTGTTCTACAATGAGCAGTTCTTC
NA,TRBJ2-7,NA,TRBV12-3/TRBV12-4,CASTARGLPYEQYF,TGTGCCAGCACCGCGAGGGGCCTCCCCTACGAGCAGTACTTC
TRBD2,TRBJ2-1,NA,TRBV11-2,CASKGLAVYNEQFF,TGTGCCAGCAAAGGACTAGCGGTCTACAATGAGCAGTTCTTC